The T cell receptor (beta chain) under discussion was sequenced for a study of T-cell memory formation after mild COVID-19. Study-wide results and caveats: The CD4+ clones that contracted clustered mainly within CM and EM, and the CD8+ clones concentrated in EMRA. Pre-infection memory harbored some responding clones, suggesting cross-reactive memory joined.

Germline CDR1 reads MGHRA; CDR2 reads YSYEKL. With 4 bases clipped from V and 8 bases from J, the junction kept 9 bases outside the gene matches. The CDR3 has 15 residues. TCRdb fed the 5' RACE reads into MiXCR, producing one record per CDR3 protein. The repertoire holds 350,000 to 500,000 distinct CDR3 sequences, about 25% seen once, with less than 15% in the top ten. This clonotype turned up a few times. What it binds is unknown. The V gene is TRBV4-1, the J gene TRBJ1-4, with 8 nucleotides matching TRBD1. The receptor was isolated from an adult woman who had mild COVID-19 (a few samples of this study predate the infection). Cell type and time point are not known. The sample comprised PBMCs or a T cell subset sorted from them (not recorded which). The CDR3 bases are TGCGCCAGCAGCCCCAGGGGGCCAACCGGGGAAAAACTGTTTTTT. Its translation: CASSPRGPTGEKLFF.